Listed here are 28 T cell receptor beta chains from one sample, sequenced in a study of T-cell memory formation after mild COVID-19. One entry per CDR3 protein, called by TCRdb with MiXCR from the 5' RACE reads. Of about 270,000 distinct CDR3 sequences in the sample, 15% to 17% were seen once. Sequenced sample: PBMCs or a T cell subset sorted from them (not recorded which). All receptors derive from an adult woman who had mild COVID-19 (a few samples of this study predate the infection). Cell type and time point are not known.

This clonotype was picked up one time. The rearrangement links TRBV5-1 to TRBJ2-2, with a possible D match to TRBD2 (5 bases). This CDR3 comprises 15 residues. Trimming stripped 0 bases from V and 4 bases from J, with 10 bases between. Germline V CDR1 and CDR2: SGHRS, YFSETQ. CDR3 sequence reads: CASSLAGNPTGELFF. CDR3 nucleotides: TGCGCCAGCAGCTTGGCCGGGAACCCCACCGGGGAGCTGTTTTTT.

This clonotype was seen a handful of times. V is TRBV25-1 and J is TRBJ2-7; no clear D. CDR3 length equals 13 residues. Trimming left V 6 bases short and J 3 bases short, with 12 bases between. Germline assignment: CDR1 MGHDK and CDR2 SYGVNS. The CDR3 is CASSPAGVYEQYF. The CDR3 coding sequence is TGTGCCAGCAGCCCAGCAGGAGTCTACGAGCAGTACTTC.

The J gene is TRBJ2-3, the V gene TRBV5-1, with 13 bases identical to TRBD2. Germline values: CDR1 SGHRS, CDR2 YFSETQ. The J segment lost 2 bases and the V segment lost 3 bases, leaving 12 bases of the junction unmatched. CDR3 size: 19 residues. In nucleotides, the CDR3 is TGCGCCAGCAGCTCTAGGTCCCACGGACTAGCGGGGGACACAGATACGCAGTATTTT. This sequence encodes CASSSRSHGLAGDTDTQYF.

This clonotype was found many times. The chain uses TRBV18 and TRBJ1-3, with D tentatively TRBD1 (6 bases). V was trimmed by 3 bases and J by 0 bases, leaving 15 bases between them. The germline V gene encodes CDR1 KGHSH and CDR2 LQKENI. CDR3 length: 17 amino acids. For the CDR3, the DNA is TGTGCCAGCTCACCGACAGGAGGACCAAACTCTGGAAACACCATATATTTT. Protein product: CASSPTGGPNSGNTIYF.

This chain links TRBV10-3 with TRBJ2-2, with a tentative D call TRBD1 (5 bases). The germline CDR1 and CDR2 sequences are ENHRY and SYGVKD. V was clipped by 3 bases and J by 5 bases, with 13 bases between them. The CDR3 is 15 amino acids. The CDR3 sequence is CAISERGSPTGELFF. The DNA for the CDR3 is TGTGCCATCAGTGAAAGGGGATCACCGACCGGGGAGCTGTTTTTT.

This chain joins TRBV28 and TRBJ2-7; 12 bases are a match to TRBD2. Looked up from germline, CDR1 is MDHEN and CDR2 is SYDVKM. Unmatched junction bases numbered 12, after V lost 6 bases and J lost 3 bases. The CDR3 loop spans 17 amino acids. In DNA form, the CDR3 reads TGTGCCAGCAGCGCCGCGGGACTAGCGGGCTACATCTACGAGCAGTACTTC. Encoded protein: CASSAAGLAGYIYEQYF.

This clonotype has just a few counts. A junction boundary mismatches the germline segment, possibly from a read error. CDR3 bases: TGTGCCAGCAGTTTCTCTCTGCGGGGGTCACTCTTC. Residues: CASSFSLRGSLF. The chain couples TRBV12-3 or TRBV12-4 to TRBJ2-1; 7 nucleotides line up with TRBD2. This CDR3 region has 12 residues.

This sequence joins TRBV4-2 and TRBJ2-1; D ambiguous. The V and J ends lost 0 bases and 5 bases respectively, with 8 bases between them. The CDR3 totals 14 residues. Germline V lookup: CDR1 LGHNA, CDR2 YNFKEQ. The CDR3 sequence: CASSQDRKDNEQFF. The CDR3 bases are TGTGCCAGCAGCCAAGATCGGAAGGACAATGAGCAGTTCTTC.

This clonotype was seen a handful of times. This chain links TRBV6-5 with TRBJ2-3; D may be TRBD1 (6 bases). V lost 4 bases to trimming and J lost 2 bases, with 16 bases between them. Germline CDR1 and CDR2: MNHEY and SVGAGI. The CDR3 contains 16 residues. The CDR3 bases are TGTGCCAGCAGTTTCGACAGGACAAAGGCCACAGATACGCAGTATTTT. Its protein is CASSFDRTKATDTQYF.

This clonotype was recorded a few times. This sequence joins TRBV30 and TRBJ2-1, with D tentatively TRBD2 (6 bases). Germline V gene lookup returns CDR1 GTSNPN and CDR2 SVGIG (reference sequence). This CDR3 is built from 12 residues. Trimming took off 2 bases at V and 10 bases at J, with 12 bases between the two ends. The CDR3 here is CAWSSRGNEQFF. In DNA, the CDR3 is TGTGCCTGGAGTAGTCGGGGGAACGAGCAGTTCTTC.

The sample holds many counts of this clonotype. CDR3 protein: CASSQAGVGEQYF. CDR3 DNA sequence: TGTGCCAGCAGCCAAGCGGGGGTGGGCGAGCAGTACTTC. The genes are TRBV4-2 and TRBJ2-7, with D perhaps TRBD2 (6 bases). V was pared by 1 base and J by 6 bases, with 10 bases between. Germline V CDR1 and CDR2: LGHNA, YNFKEQ. This CDR3 contains 13 residues.

J is TRBJ2-7 and V is TRBV6-6; perhaps TRBD2 as D (6 bases). The ends were cut back, 7 bases at V and 7 bases at J, with 26 bases in the middle. The CDR3 runs 16 residues. Germline V gene sequence: CDR1 MNHNY, CDR2 SVGAGI (reference sequence). CDR3 DNA: TGTGCCAGCATTTATTGCGTTGGGACGGGGAGGTGGGAGCAGTACTTC. Translated: CASIYCVGTGRWEQYF.

V and J are TRBV5-4 and TRBJ1-1; TRBD1 might be the D (5 bases). Between the trimmed V and J ends, which lost 4 bases and 5 bases, there was a span of 15 bases. This CDR3 comprises 14 residues. The germline gives CDR1 SGHNT, CDR2 YYREEE (reference sequence). Here the CDR3 DNA reads TGTGCCAGCAGCCGGGACTCTCAGGAGACTGAAGCTTTCTTT. This codes for CASSRDSQETEAFF.

In its sample, this clonotype was seen once. The chain links TRBV7-9 to TRBJ1-2, with D hard to call. The CDR3 runs to 15 residues. CDR1 is SEHNR, CDR2 FQNEAQ, per germline (reference sequence). The V end lost 5 bases, the J end lost 8 bases, and 21 bases lay between the germline ends. The CDR3 region is CASSPDFSSSEGYTF. The CDR3, as DNA: TGTGCCAGCAGCCCGGATTTTAGCTCGTCGGAGGGCTACACCTTC.

CDR3 region: CSARDRTSGYEQYF. The CDR3 nucleotides are TGCAGTGCTAGAGATCGGACTAGCGGCTACGAGCAGTACTTC. This chain links TRBV20-1 with TRBJ2-7, with TRBD2 matching 10 bases. V lost 0 bases and J lost 3; bases outside the gene matches: 2. The CDR3 is 14 amino acids. Germline V gene data show CDR1 as DFQATT and CDR2 as SNEGSKA (reference sequence).

J is TRBJ2-3 and V is TRBV7-9; 9 nucleotides align to TRBD1. V gave up 5 bases and J gave up 0 bases; unmatched junction bases: 6. The CDR3 spans 16 residues. Germline V gene lookup returns CDR1 SEHNR and CDR2 FQNEAQ (reference sequence). The CDR3 nucleotides are TGTGCCAGCAGCCGGGACAGGGCGGTCAGCACAGATACGCAGTATTTT. It codes for CASSRDRAVSTDTQYF.

This chain joins TRBV5-4 and TRBJ2-7; possibly TRBD2 for D (5 bases). This CDR3 has 15 residues. The germline gives CDR1 SGHNT, CDR2 YYREEE (reference sequence). V gave up 4 bases and J gave up 4 bases, with 18 bases separating them. Written as DNA, the CDR3 is TGTGCCAGCAGCCTGGACGGAGGTTTCGAATACGAGCAGTACTTC. Protein sequence: CASSLDGGFEYEQYF.

This clonotype showed up just a few times. CDR3 sequence (DNA): TGCAGTGCTAGAGATTGGGAGGCGATCACAGATACGCAGTATTTT. It specifies CSARDWEAITDTQYF. The chain is built from TRBV20-1 and TRBJ2-3; weak D call: TRBD2 (6 bases). Trimming took off 0 bases at V and 2 bases at J, with 12 bases between the two ends. The CDR3 totals 15 residues. Germline V CDR1 and CDR2: DFQATT, SNEGSKA (reference sequence).

The chain recombines TRBV7-9 with TRBJ1-5; 7 positions agree with TRBD1. Losses at the gene ends were 5 bases for V and 2 bases for J; bases not matched to a gene: 9. There are 16 residues in the CDR3. CDR1 is SEHNR and CDR2 is FQNEAQ in the germline V gene (reference sequence). CDR3: CASSPTDTGGNQPQHF. CDR3 DNA: TGTGCCAGCAGCCCCACTGATACAGGGGGCAATCAGCCCCAGCATTTT.

This clonotype was seen a handful of times. The gene calls are TRBV12-3 or TRBV12-4 and TRBJ1-1; D is ambiguous. CDR3 length equals 14 residues. Trimming stripped 3 bases from V and 0 bases from J, with 8 bases between. CDR3 bases: TGTGCCAGCAGTTTTCGGGTGATGAACACTGAAGCTTTCTTT. Translation: CASSFRVMNTEAFF.

V usage is TRBV20-1 and J usage is TRBJ2-1; D call uncertain. Germline V gene data show CDR1 as DFQATT and CDR2 as SNEGSKA (reference sequence). The CDR3 has 14 amino acids. V was clipped by 3 bases and J by 0 bases, with 9 bases between them. CDR3 amino acids: CSARALSSYNEQFF. The CDR3, as DNA: TGCAGTGCTAGGGCCTTAAGCTCCTACAATGAGCAGTTCTTC.

In its sample, this clonotype was seen a few times. The chain links TRBV7-9 to TRBJ2-3, with D unclear. V dropped 4 bases and J dropped 2 bases, with 13 bases sitting between them. The length of the CDR3 is 15 residues. In germline, CDR1 is SEHNR, CDR2 FQNEAQ (reference sequence). The CDR3 sequence: CASSSSGRFTDTQYF. CDR3 nucleotide sequence: TGTGCCAGCAGCTCGTCTGGGCGGTTCACAGATACGCAGTATTTT.

V is TRBV9 and J is TRBJ2-3; 10 bases fit TRBD2. V was clipped by 0 bases and J by 6 bases; unmatched bases: 7. The V gene's germline CDR1 is SGDLS and CDR2 YYNGEE. This CDR3 comprises 16 residues. In DNA form, the CDR3 reads TGTGCCAGCAGCGTAGTTAGTACTAGCGGGAAGGATACGCAGTATTTT. Translated: CASSVVSTSGKDTQYF.

The rearrangement links TRBV20-1 to TRBJ1-1, with 10 bases fitting TRBD1. This CDR3 region has 15 residues. Germline lookup yields CDR1 DFQATT and CDR2 SNEGSKA (reference sequence). V lost 3 bases and J lost 3; bases outside the gene matches: 7. In DNA, the CDR3 is TGCAGTGCTAGTCACCGGACAGGGGGGGACACTGAAGCTTTCTTT. Translation: CSASHRTGGDTEAFF.

This clonotype was counted once. The CDR3: CASIHGSDTQYF. DNA for the CDR3: TGTGCCAGCATCCACGGGTCAGATACGCAGTATTTT. The J gene is TRBJ2-3, the V gene TRBV14, with D unclear. V lost 7 bases, J lost 4 bases, and 9 bases lay in between. CDR3 length: 12 amino acids. The germline V gene encodes CDR1 SGHDN and CDR2 FVKESK.

Concerning this clonotype: Its ends do not fully match the called genes, so a read error is possible. This sequence joins TRBV12-3 or TRBV12-4 and TRBJ2-7, with 9 bases aligning to TRBD2. The CDR3 spans 14 residues. DNA for the CDR3: TGTGCCAGCAGTCTAGCGGGACTTCTAAACGAGCAGTACTTC. Translated: CASSLAGLLNEQYF.

In its sample, this clonotype was seen many times. The rearrangement uses TRBV4-2 and TRBJ2-7, with D maybe TRBD2 (6 bases). The germline gives CDR1 LGHNA, CDR2 YNFKEQ. CDR3 length: 15 residues. V lost 7 bases to trimming and J lost 0 bases, with 16 bases between them. In nucleotides, the CDR3 is TGTGCCAGCACCCGGGGGACTGCGAGCTCCTACGAGCAGTACTTC. It encodes CASTRGTASSYEQYF.

The J gene is TRBJ2-3, the V gene TRBV2; 10 bases are shared with TRBD2. The germline V gene encodes CDR1 SNHLY and CDR2 FYNNEI. Losses at the gene ends were 3 bases for V and 2 bases for J; bases not matched to a gene: 2. The CDR3 length is 15 residues. The CDR3 protein is CASSETSGFTDTQYF. CDR3 DNA: TGTGCCAGCAGTGAGACTAGCGGGTTCACAGATACGCAGTATTTT.